The present T cell receptor (beta chain) was sequenced within a study of T cell changes during pregnancy in multiple sclerosis. Assay used: immunoSEQ multiplex PCR; TCRdb lists only in-frame clones, some missing. The table shows approximately 96,000 clones, with about 92% occurring only once. This clone occurred once. Here the sequenced sample was peripheral blood, taken after pregnancy. The receptor was derived from a female donor in good health, enrolled as a control in a pregnancy study.

The CDR3 loop is CASTRDRGYEQYF. The CDR3 region has the DNA TGTGCCAGCACCCGGGACAGGGGCTACGAGCAGTACTTC. The chain links TRBV6-5 to TRBJ2-7; 10 nucleotides align to TRBD1. The CDR3 length is 13 residues. J gave up 3 bases and V 7 bases, and 3 bases lay outside the gene matches. The V gene's germline CDR1 is MNHEY and CDR2 SVGAGI.